This entry features one T cell receptor (beta chain) sequence. The data were obtained in a study of blood T cell repertoires in COVID-19. About the research overall: From the United States, Italy and Spain came samples of acute and convalescent COVID-19. Nucleic acid was either cDNA or gDNA, and it came from T cells, B-cell-depleted T cells, or PBMCs.

There are 14 residues in the CDR3. Trimming at V came to 4 bases and at J to 4 bases, leaving 6 bases not matched to a gene. The germline CDR1 and CDR2 sequences are SGHRS and YFSETQ. In the authors' methods: Reference gene primer amplification in the assay estimated nucleated cell counts. Profiling relied on immunoSEQ multiplex PCR, and the TCRdb table lists in-frame clones only, not all of them. V, J and clone size are taken as reported in that table, and D and trimming were inferred from the DNA itself. The sample holds around 100,000 clones, about 90% seen once. Sequencing was performed on peripheral blood. This sequence was found in a woman aged 55-69 years with acute or convalescent COVID-19. The V gene is TRBV5-1, the J gene TRBJ1-1, with 8 bases lining up with TRBD1. CDR3 protein: CASSPGGQVTEAFF. CDR3 nucleotide sequence: TGCGCCAGCAGCCCAGGGGGACAGGTCACTGAAGCTTTCTTT.